Each of the 23 T cell receptor beta chains below was sequenced from the same sample in a study of response to subunit inactivated influenza vaccine. In TCRdb, the RT-PCR reads were re-called with MiXCR into one record per CDR3 protein. The data show roughly 790,000 distinct CDR3 sequences, approximately 22% seen once. The source material was PBMCs from blood, sampled approximately 5 days after vaccination. These receptors were collected from a man aged 45-60 years who received an inactivated influenza vaccine.

CDR3 amino acids: CASSLEPSGGAETQYF. CDR3 DNA: TGCGCCAGCAGCTTGGAGCCTAGCGGGGGGGCGGAGACCCAGTACTTC. V gene TRBV5-1 combines with J gene TRBJ2-5; TRBD2 agrees at 12 bases. Unmatched junction bases numbered 5, after V lost 0 bases and J lost 5 bases. This CDR3 has 16 amino acids. CDR1 is SGHRS and CDR2 is YFSETQ in the germline V gene.

This chain's CDR3 is CSAKGPNNKQYF. The CDR3 DNA reads as TGCAGTGCTAAAGGGCCCAATAATAAGCAGTACTTC. V usage is TRBV20-1 and J usage is TRBJ2-7; D unresolved. The CDR3 length is 12 residues. In germline, CDR1 is DFQATT, CDR2 SNEGSKA (reference sequence). V was cut by 4 bases and J by 8 bases, with 15 bases left in between.

The chain joins TRBV2 to TRBJ2-3, with D possibly TRBD1 on 5 matching bases. CDR3 length: 13 residues. V lost 4 bases and J lost 5, with 10 bases in between. Germline V gene data show CDR1 as SNHLY and CDR2 as FYNNEI. The CDR3, as DNA: TGTGCCAGCAGTGCCTCTAGGGGAGATACGCAGTATTTT. It is translated as CASSASRGDTQYF.

This clonotype was counted a few times. The chain links TRBV27 to TRBJ1-4, with 8 nucleotides matching TRBD1. The CDR3 length is 16 residues. Germline V CDR1 and CDR2: MNHEY, SMNVEV (reference sequence). With V trimmed by 9 bases and J by 11 bases, 20 bases remained unmatched. CDR3 in DNA: TGTGCCAGAGAGGACAGGGTGCTCGTTTGTTGTGGGAAACTGTTTTTT. Residues: CAREDRVLVCCGKLFF.

This clonotype was counted only a few times. The chain employs TRBV11-2 and TRBJ2-2; tentatively, D is TRBD2 (6 bases). Trimming removed 3 bases from V and 5 bases from J, with 13 bases in between. This CDR3 is built from 15 residues. Germline V gene data show CDR1 as SGHAT and CDR2 as FQNNGV. The CDR3 is CASSLYRLATGELFF. The CDR3 nucleotides read TGTGCCAGCAGCTTGTACAGGCTAGCGACCGGGGAGCTGTTTTTT.

Ten or more counts support this clonotype. The V call is TRBV12-3 or TRBV12-4, the J call TRBJ1-5; 9 bases fit TRBD1. V gave up 4 bases and J gave up 6 bases; unmatched junction bases: 4. The CDR3 has 14 amino acids. The CDR3 DNA sequence: TGTGCCAGCAGTTCAACAGGGGGCGGTCAGCCCCAGCATTTT. It translates to CASSSTGGGQPQHF.

This clonotype was observed a few times. This chain links TRBV11-2 with TRBJ2-1, with 7 bases matching TRBD2. Trimming removed 5 bases from V and 4 bases from J; junction bases left unmatched: 17. CDR1 and CDR2 (germline): SGHAT, FQNNGV. The CDR3 covers 18 residues. The CDR3 sequence: CASSQPYSSGQRYNEQFF. For the CDR3, the DNA is TGTGCCAGCAGCCAACCGTACTCTAGCGGTCAACGGTACAATGAGCAGTTCTTC.

The sample holds a few counts of this clonotype. The genes are TRBV5-1 and TRBJ2-3; no firm D call. V dropped 4 bases and J dropped 2 bases, with 14 bases sitting between them. Germline V gene sequence: CDR1 SGHRS, CDR2 YFSETQ. The CDR3 totals 15 residues. In DNA form, the CDR3 reads TGCGCCAGCAGCCTCAATGTGGGCTCCACAGATACGCAGTATTTT. Protein sequence: CASSLNVGSTDTQYF.

This clonotype was picked up many times. The J gene is TRBJ1-3, the V gene TRBV30; the D is unclear. The germline V and J ends were trimmed by 5 bases and 4 bases, with 6 bases remaining between them. Germline-derived CDR1 and CDR2 are GTSNPN and SVGIG (reference sequence). This CDR3 is built from 11 residues. CDR3 region: CAWGPGNTIYF. CDR3 bases: TGTGCCTGGGGGCCCGGAAACACCATATATTTT. Supplemented by reference TRBV30 and TRBJ1-3, the full variable domain reads SQTIHQWPATLVQPVGSPLSLECTVEGTSNPNLYWYRQAAGRGLQLLFYSVGIGQISSEVPQNLSASRPQDRQFILSSKKLLLSDSGFYLCAWGPGNTIYFGEGSWLTVV.

The chain combines TRBV20-1 with TRBJ2-7; the D is unclear. Deletions cut 0 bases from V and 5 bases from J, with 11 bases between. This CDR3 contains 13 residues. CDR1 is DFQATT and CDR2 is SNEGSKA in the germline V gene (reference sequence). The CDR3 spells CSARDPRIDEQYF. CDR3 coding DNA: TGCAGTGCTAGAGATCCCCGGATCGACGAGCAGTACTTC.

This chain joins TRBV29-1 and TRBJ2-1, with TRBD1 identical over 7 bases. This CDR3 is built from 12 residues. V trimming: 6 bases; J trimming: 6 bases; junction bases outside the gene matches: 5. CDR1 is SQVTM, CDR2 ANQGSEA, per germline. The CDR3 loop reads CSVGRDSNEQFF. Written as DNA, the CDR3 is TGCAGCGTGGGCCGGGACAGCAATGAGCAGTTCTTC.

CDR3: CATSRTGSYGYTF. CDR3 bases: TGTGCCACCAGCAGAACAGGATCCTATGGCTACACCTTC. The chain couples TRBV15 to TRBJ1-2; possibly TRBD1 for D (5 bases). The CDR3 runs to 13 residues. The germline CDR1 and CDR2 sequences are LNHNV and YYDKDF (reference sequence). V lost 2 bases, J lost 4 bases, and 8 bases lay in between.

This chain connects TRBV6-2 or TRBV6-3 to TRBJ2-1, with D tentatively TRBD2 (6 bases). CDR1 and CDR2 (germline): MNHEY, SVGEGT. There are 12 residues in the CDR3. Trimming took off 7 bases at V and 8 bases at J, with 12 bases between the two ends. Here the CDR3 DNA reads TGTGCCAGCATGACTAGTTATCATGAGCAGTTCTTC. Its protein is CASMTSYHEQFF.

This clonotype was found a few times. The chain is built from TRBV28 and TRBJ2-3, with D perhaps TRBD2 (5 bases). CDR1 is MDHEN and CDR2 is SYDVKM in the germline V gene. There are 15 residues in the CDR3. V was cut by 2 bases and J by 4 bases, with 13 bases left in between. The CDR3 is CASSLTQDSADTQYF. The DNA for the CDR3 is TGTGCCAGCAGTTTAACCCAAGATAGCGCAGATACGCAGTATTTT. The whole variable domain, remainder taken from reference TRBV28 and TRBJ2-3, is DVKVTQSSRYLVKRTGEKVFLECVQDMDHENMFWYRQDPGLGLRLIYFSYDVKMKEKGDIPEGYSVSREKKERFSLILESASTNQTSMYLCASSLTQDSADTQYFGPGTRLTVL.

This clonotype has just a few counts. The rearrangement links TRBV20-1 to TRBJ1-4; 9 bases align to TRBD1. The CDR3 sequence is 15 residues long. The V gene end was trimmed by 5 bases and the J gene end by 5 bases; junction bases not matched to a gene: 9. Germline CDR1 is DFQATT and CDR2 is SNEGSKA (reference sequence). CDR3 nucleotide sequence: TGCAGTGCTTCTTCGAAGGGGACAGGGAATGAAAAACTGTTTTTT. It specifies CSASSKGTGNEKLFF.

The rearrangement links TRBV9 to TRBJ2-4, with TRBD2 matching over 11 bases. V shed 3 bases and J 0 bases; nucleotides not matched to a gene: 2. The CDR3 has 16 residues. Germline CDR1 SGDLS, CDR2 YYNGEE. The CDR3 DNA reads TGTGCCAGCAGCGCCGGACTAGCGGGAGCCAAAAACATTCAGTACTTC. This encodes CASSAGLAGAKNIQYF.

This clonotype was recorded a few times. The chain combines TRBV11-2 with TRBJ1-1, with D possibly matching TRBD1 (6 bases). Germline loops: CDR1 SGHAT, CDR2 FQNNGV. V was pared by 7 bases and J by 0 bases, with 15 bases between. The CDR3 length is 15 residues. In DNA, the CDR3 is TGTGCCAGCACCCCGGTTGGACAGCTGAACACTGAAGCTTTCTTT. Amino acid sequence: CASTPVGQLNTEAFF.

The genes are TRBV20-1 and TRBJ2-5, with D tentatively TRBD1 (5 bases). Germline V CDR1 and CDR2: DFQATT, SNEGSKA (reference sequence). This CDR3 spans 14 amino acids. V lost 0 bases and J 5 bases, leaving 13 bases between the germline ends. CDR3 in amino acids: CSARDQGPGETQYF. The CDR3 nucleotides read TGCAGTGCTAGAGACCAGGGTCCCGGGGAGACCCAGTACTTC.

The chain recombines TRBV5-1 with TRBJ2-3; 11 bases align to TRBD2. Germline V gene data show CDR1 as SGHRS and CDR2 as YFSETQ. The CDR3 has 17 residues. Losses at the gene ends were 4 bases for V and 3 bases for J; bases not matched to a gene: 10. CDR3 loop: CASSPGPSGGSTDTQYF. The DNA for the CDR3 is TGCGCCAGCAGCCCCGGACCTAGCGGGGGGAGTACAGATACGCAGTATTTT.

The chain has TRBV20-1 and TRBJ1-1; D is unclear. The CDR3 is made up of 13 amino acids. The germline V gene encodes CDR1 DFQATT and CDR2 SNEGSKA (reference sequence). V lost 6 bases to trimming and J lost 5 bases, with 16 bases between them. CDR3: CSAPTLGGTEAFF. In DNA, the CDR3 is TGCAGTGCCCCGACCCTGGGTGGGACTGAAGCTTTCTTT.

This clonotype has only a few counts. CDR3 sequence: CASSLMGRSETQYF. Written as DNA, the CDR3 is TGTGCCAGCAGCTTGATGGGGAGGTCAGAGACCCAGTACTTC. The gene calls are TRBV7-2 and TRBJ2-5; possible D gene TRBD2, 6 bases. V was clipped by 3 bases and J by 4 bases, with 12 bases between them. The CDR3 is 14 residues long. CDR1 is SGHTA and CDR2 is FQGNSA in the germline V gene.

This clonotype was counted only a few times. This rearrangement joins TRBV6-1 to TRBJ1-6; 7 bases fit TRBD1. CDR3 length: 15 residues. V shed 5 bases and J 7 bases; nucleotides not matched to a gene: 8. Germline CDR1 reads MNHNS; CDR2 reads SASEGT. Here the CDR3 reads CASSTRQGVNSPLHF. CDR3 DNA: TGTGCCAGCAGTACAAGACAGGGTGTGAATTCACCCCTCCACTTT.

There are many counts of this clonotype. The V gene is TRBV7-2, the J gene TRBJ2-3; D may match TRBD1 or TRBD2 (6 bases each). The germline V and J ends were trimmed by 4 bases and 3 bases, with 14 bases remaining between them. The germline V gene has CDR1 SGHTA and CDR2 FQGNSA. The CDR3 runs to 15 residues. The CDR3 is CASSSLSGATDTQYF. CDR3 sequence (DNA): TGTGCCAGCAGCTCACTATCGGGGGCGACAGATACGCAGTATTTT. Using reference TRBV7-2 and TRBJ2-3 for the parts outside the CDR3, the full variable domain is GAGVSQSPSNKVTEKGKDVELRCDPISGHTALYWYRQSLGQGLEFLIYFQGNSAPDKSGLPSDRFSAERTGGSVSTLTIQRTQQEDSAVYLCASSSLSGATDTQYFGPGTRLTVL.